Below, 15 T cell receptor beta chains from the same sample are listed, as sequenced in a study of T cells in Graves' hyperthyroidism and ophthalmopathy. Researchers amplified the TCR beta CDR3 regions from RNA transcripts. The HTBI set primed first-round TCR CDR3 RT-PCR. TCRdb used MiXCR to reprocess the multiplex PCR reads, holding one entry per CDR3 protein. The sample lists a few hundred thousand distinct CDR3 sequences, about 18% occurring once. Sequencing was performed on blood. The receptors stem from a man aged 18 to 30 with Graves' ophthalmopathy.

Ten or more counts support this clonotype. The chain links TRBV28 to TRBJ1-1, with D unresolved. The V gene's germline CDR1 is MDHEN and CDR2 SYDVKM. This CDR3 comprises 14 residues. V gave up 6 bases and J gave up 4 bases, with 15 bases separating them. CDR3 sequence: CASSPQAWGTEAFF. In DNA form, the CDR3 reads TGTGCCAGCAGCCCTCAGGCTTGGGGCACTGAAGCTTTCTTT.

The CDR3 region has the DNA TGCAGTGCTAGTAAGACAGACGAAAAACTGTTTTTT. Encoded protein: CSASKTDEKLFF. The chain links TRBV20-1 to TRBJ1-4; tentatively, D is TRBD1 (5 bases). CDR1 is DFQATT, CDR2 SNEGSKA, per germline (reference sequence). Between the trimmed V and J ends, which lost 3 bases and 8 bases, there was a span of 10 bases. The length of the CDR3 is 12 residues.

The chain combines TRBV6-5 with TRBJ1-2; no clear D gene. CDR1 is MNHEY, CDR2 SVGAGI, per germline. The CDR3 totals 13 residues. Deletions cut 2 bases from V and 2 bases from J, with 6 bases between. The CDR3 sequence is CASSYLLNYGYTF. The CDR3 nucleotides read TGTGCCAGCAGTTACCTGTTGAACTATGGCTACACCTTC.

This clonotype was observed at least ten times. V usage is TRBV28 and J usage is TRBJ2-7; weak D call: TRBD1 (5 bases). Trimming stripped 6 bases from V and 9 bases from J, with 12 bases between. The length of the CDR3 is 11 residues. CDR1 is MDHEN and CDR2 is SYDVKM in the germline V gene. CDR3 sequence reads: CASSETVGQYF. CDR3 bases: TGTGCCAGCAGCGAGACAGTTGGGCAGTACTTC.

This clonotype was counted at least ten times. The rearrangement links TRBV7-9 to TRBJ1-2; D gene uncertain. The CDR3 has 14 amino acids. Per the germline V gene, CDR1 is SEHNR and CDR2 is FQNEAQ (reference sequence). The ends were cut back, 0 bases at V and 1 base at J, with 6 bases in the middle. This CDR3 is CASSLATSNYGYTF. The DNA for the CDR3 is TGTGCCAGCAGCTTAGCGACGAGTAACTATGGCTACACCTTC.

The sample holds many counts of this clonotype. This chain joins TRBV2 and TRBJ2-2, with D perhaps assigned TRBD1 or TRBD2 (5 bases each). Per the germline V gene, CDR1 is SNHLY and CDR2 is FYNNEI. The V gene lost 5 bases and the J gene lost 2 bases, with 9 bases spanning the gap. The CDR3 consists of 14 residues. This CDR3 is CASSRDANTGELFF. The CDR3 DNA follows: TGTGCCAGCAGTAGGGACGCTAACACCGGGGAGCTGTTTTTT.

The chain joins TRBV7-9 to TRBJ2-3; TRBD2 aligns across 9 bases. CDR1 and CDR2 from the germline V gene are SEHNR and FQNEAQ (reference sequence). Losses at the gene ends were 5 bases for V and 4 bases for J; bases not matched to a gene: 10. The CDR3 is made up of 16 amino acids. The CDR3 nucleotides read TGTGCCAGCAGCCAAGGGGGGCGGGGGGGTGCAGATACGCAGTATTTT. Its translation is CASSQGGRGGADTQYF.

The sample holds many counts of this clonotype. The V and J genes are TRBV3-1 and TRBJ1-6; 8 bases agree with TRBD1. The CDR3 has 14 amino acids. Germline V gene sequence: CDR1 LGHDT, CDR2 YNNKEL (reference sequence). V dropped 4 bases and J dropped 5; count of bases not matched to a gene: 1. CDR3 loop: CASSLGQDNSPLHF. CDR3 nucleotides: TGTGCCAGCAGCCTGGGACAGGATAATTCACCCCTCCACTTT.

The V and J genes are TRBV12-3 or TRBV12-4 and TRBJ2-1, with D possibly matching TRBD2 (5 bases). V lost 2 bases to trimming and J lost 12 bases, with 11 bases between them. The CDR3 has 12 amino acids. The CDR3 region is CASSLPRTGQFF. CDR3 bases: TGTGCCAGCAGTTTACCGAGGACTGGGCAGTTCTTC.

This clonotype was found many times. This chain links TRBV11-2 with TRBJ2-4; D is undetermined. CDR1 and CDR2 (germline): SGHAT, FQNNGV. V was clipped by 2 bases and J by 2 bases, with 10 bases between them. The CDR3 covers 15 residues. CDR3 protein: CASSLIASSKNIQYF. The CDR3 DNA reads TGTGCCAGCAGCTTAATTGCAAGCTCCAAAAACATTCAGTACTTC.

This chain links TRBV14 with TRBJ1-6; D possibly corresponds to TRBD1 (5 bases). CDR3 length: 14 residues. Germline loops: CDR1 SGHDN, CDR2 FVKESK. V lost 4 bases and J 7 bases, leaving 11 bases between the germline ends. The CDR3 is CASSRARGNSPLHF. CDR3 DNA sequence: TGTGCCAGCAGCCGCGCCCGGGGGAATTCACCCCTCCACTTT. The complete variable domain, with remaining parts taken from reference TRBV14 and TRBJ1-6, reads EAGVTQFPSHSVIEKGQTVTLRCDPISGHDNLYWYRRVMGKEIKFLLHFVKESKQDESGMPNNRFLAERTGGTYSTLKVQPAELEDSGVYFCASSRARGNSPLHFGNGTRLTVT.

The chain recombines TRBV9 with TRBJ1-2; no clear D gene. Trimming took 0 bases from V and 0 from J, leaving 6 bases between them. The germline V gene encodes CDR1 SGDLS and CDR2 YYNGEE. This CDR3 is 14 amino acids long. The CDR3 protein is CASSVADSNYGYTF. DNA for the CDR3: TGTGCCAGCAGCGTAGCAGATTCTAACTATGGCTACACCTTC.

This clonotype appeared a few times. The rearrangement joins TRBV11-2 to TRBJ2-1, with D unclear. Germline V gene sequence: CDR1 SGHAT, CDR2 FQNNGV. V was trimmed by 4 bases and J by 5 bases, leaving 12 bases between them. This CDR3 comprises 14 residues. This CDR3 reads CASSSAFGNNEQFF. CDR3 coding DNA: TGTGCCAGCAGCTCCGCCTTTGGGAACAATGAGCAGTTCTTC.

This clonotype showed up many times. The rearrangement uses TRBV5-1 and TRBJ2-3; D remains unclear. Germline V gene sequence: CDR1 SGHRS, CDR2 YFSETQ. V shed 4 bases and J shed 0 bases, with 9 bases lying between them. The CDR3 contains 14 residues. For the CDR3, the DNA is TGCGCCAGCAGCCTAACAGAGAGCACAGATACGCAGTATTTT. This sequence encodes CASSLTESTDTQYF.

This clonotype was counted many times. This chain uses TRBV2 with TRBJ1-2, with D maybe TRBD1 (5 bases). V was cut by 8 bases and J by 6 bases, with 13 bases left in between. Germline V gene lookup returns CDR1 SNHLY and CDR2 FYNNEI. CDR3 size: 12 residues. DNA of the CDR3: TGTGCCAGCGCGGGGCAGCTTAATGGCTACACCTTC. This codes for CASAGQLNGYTF.